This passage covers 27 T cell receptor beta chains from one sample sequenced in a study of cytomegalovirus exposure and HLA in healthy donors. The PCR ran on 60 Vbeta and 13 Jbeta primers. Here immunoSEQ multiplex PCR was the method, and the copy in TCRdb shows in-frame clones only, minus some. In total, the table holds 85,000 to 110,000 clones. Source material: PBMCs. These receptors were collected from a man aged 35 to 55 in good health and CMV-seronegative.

The CDR3, as DNA: TGTGCCAGCAGTGAAGCGCTATGGTTGACGACAGAATCCTTGAACACTGAAGCTTTCTTT. As protein: CASSEALWLTTESLNTEAFF. V and J are TRBV6-1 and TRBJ1-1, with D possibly matching TRBD1 (5 bases). The germline V and J ends were trimmed by 0 bases and 0 bases, with 23 bases remaining between them. The CDR3 is 20 amino acids. Germline-derived CDR1 and CDR2 are MNHNS and SASEGT.

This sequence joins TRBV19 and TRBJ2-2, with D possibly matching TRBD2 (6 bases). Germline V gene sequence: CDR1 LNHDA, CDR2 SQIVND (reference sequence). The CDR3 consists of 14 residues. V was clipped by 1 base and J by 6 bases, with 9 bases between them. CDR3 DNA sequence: TGTGCCAGTAGTATAGTAGGAGGGGCCGGGGAGCTGTTTTTT. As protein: CASSIVGGAGELFF. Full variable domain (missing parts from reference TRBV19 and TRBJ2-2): DGGITQSPKYLFRKEGQNVTLSCEQNLNHDAMYWYRQDPGQGLRLIYYSQIVNDFQKGDIAEGYSVSREKKESFPLTVTSAQKNPTAFYLCASSIVGGAGELFFGEGSRLTVL.

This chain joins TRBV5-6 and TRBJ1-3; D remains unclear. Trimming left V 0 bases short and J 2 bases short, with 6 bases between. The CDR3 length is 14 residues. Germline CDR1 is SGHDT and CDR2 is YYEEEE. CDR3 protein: CASSLDATGNTIYF. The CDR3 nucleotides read TGTGCCAGCAGCTTGGATGCGACTGGAAACACCATATATTTT.

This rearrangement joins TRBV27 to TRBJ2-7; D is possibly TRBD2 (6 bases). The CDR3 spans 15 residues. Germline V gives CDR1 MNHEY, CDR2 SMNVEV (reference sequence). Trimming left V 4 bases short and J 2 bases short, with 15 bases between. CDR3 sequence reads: CASSYSGTSTYEQYF. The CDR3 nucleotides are TGTGCCAGCAGTTATAGCGGCACTTCCACCTACGAGCAGTACTTC.

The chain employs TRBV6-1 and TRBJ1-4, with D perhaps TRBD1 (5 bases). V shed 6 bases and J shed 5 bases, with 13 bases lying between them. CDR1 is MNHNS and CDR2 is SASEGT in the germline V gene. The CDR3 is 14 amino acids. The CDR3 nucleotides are TGTGCCAGCAGCCAGGGAGGGCGAAATGAAAAACTGTTTTTT. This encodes CASSQGGRNEKLFF.

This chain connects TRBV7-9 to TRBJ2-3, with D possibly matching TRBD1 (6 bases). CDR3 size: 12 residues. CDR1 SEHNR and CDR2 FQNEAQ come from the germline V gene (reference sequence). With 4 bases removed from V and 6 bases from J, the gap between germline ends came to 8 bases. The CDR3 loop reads CASSYQGDTQYF. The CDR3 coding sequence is TGTGCCAGCAGCTACCAGGGGGATACGCAGTATTTT. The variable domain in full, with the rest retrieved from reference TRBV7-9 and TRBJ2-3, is DTGVSQNPRHKITKRGQNVTFRCDPISEHNRLYWYRQTLGQGPEFLTYFQNEAQLEKSRLLSDRFSAERPKGSFSTLEIQRTEQGDSAMYLCASSYQGDTQYFGPGTRLTVL.

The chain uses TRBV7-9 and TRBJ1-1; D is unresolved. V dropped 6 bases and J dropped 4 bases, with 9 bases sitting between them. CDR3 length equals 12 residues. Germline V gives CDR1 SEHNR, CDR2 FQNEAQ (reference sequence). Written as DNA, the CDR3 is TGTGCCAGCAGTCTCGGGGTCACTGAAGCTTTCTTT. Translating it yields CASSLGVTEAFF.

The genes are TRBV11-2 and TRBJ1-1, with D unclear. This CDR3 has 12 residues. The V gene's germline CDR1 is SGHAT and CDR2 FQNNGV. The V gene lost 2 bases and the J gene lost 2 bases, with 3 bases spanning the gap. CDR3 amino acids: CASSLINTEAFF. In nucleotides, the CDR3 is TGTGCCAGCAGCTTAATAAACACTGAAGCTTTCTTT.

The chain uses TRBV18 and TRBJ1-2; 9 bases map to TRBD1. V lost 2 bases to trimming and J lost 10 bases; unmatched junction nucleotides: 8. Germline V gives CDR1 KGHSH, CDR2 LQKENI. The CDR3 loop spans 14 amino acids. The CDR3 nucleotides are TGTGCCAGCTCACCAGCCGGGACAGGGCAATCCTACACCTTC. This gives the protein CASSPAGTGQSYTF.

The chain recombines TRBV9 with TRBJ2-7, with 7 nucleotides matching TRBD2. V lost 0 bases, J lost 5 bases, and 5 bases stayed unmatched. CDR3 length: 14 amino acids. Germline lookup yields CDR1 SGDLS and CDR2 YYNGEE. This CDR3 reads CASSVGGGLHEQYF. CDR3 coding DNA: TGTGCCAGCAGCGTAGGGGGGGGTCTCCACGAGCAGTACTTC.

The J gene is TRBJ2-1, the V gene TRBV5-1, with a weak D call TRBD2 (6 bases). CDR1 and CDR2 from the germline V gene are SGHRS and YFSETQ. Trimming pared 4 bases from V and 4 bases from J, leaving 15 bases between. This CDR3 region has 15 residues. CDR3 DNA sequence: TGCGCCAGCAGCAAGCAGACTAGGTTTTACAATGAGCAGTTCTTC. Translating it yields CASSKQTRFYNEQFF.

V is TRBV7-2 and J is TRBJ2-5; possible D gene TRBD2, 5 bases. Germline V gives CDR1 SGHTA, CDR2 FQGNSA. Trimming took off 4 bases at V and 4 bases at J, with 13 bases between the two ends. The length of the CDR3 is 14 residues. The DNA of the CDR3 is TGTGCCAGCAGCTCGGCTAGCAGTCCAGAGACCCAGTACTTC. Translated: CASSSASSPETQYF. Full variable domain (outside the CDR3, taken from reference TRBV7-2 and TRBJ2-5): GAGVSQSPSNKVTEKGKDVELRCDPISGHTALYWYRQSLGQGLEFLIYFQGNSAPDKSGLPSDRFSAERTGGSVSTLTIQRTQQEDSAVYLCASSSASSPETQYFGPGTRLLVL.

The CDR3 sequence is CASSSVASGRATNTGELFF. The CDR3 DNA sequence: TGTGCCAGCAGTTCCGTGGCTAGCGGGAGGGCCACGAACACCGGGGAGCTGTTTTTT. The chain joins TRBV28 to TRBJ2-2, with 12 bases aligning to TRBD2. V shed 4 bases and J 0 bases; nucleotides not matched to a gene: 9. From germline, CDR1 is MDHEN and CDR2 SYDVKM. This CDR3 contains 19 residues.

For the CDR3, the DNA is TGTGCCTGGAGTGTACGTGGACTAGTCAGCAATGAGCAGTTCTTC. This translates into CAWSVRGLVSNEQFF. The chain has TRBV30 and TRBJ2-1; 7 nucleotides line up with TRBD2. Germline trimming cut 0 bases from V and 6 bases from J; bases unmatched to any gene: 8. This CDR3 has 15 residues. Germline V gene data show CDR1 as GTSNPN and CDR2 as SVGIG (reference sequence).

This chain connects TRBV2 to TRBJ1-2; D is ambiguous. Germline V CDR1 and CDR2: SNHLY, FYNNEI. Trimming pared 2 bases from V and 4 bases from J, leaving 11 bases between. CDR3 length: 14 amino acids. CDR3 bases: TGTGCCAGCAGTGAAACCCGACACACCTATGGCTACACCTTC. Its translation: CASSETRHTYGYTF.

DNA of the CDR3: TGCAGCGCCGCGGTCAGCCAAGAGACCCAGTACTTC. It is translated as CSAAVSQETQYF. V usage is TRBV29-1 and J usage is TRBJ2-5; D gene unclear. The CDR3 contains 12 residues. The V gene lost 7 bases and the J gene lost 1 base, with 10 bases spanning the gap. Germline V lookup: CDR1 SQVTM, CDR2 ANQGSEA.

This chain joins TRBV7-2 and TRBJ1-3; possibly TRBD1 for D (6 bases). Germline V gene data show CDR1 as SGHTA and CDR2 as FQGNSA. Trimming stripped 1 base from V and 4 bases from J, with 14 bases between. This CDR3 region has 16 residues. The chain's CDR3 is CASSLDAAGAGNTIYF. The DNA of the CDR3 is TGTGCCAGCAGCTTAGACGCAGCGGGGGCCGGAAACACCATATATTTT.

The CDR3 region is CASSVGAGQQETQYF. CDR3 nucleotides: TGTGCCAGCAGCGTAGGGGCGGGGCAACAAGAGACCCAGTACTTC. The chain is built from TRBV9 and TRBJ2-5, with D perhaps TRBD2 (6 bases). The V end was cut by 0 bases, the J end by 2 bases, with 11 bases between. This CDR3 has 15 amino acids. In germline, CDR1 is SGDLS, CDR2 YYNGEE.

The CDR3 loop reads CASSSGQSTDTQYF. The DNA of the CDR3 is TGCGCCAGCAGCTCGGGACAGAGCACAGATACGCAGTATTTT. J is TRBJ2-3 and V is TRBV5-1; 7 bases agree with TRBD1. The CDR3 runs 14 residues. Germline V gene data show CDR1 as SGHRS and CDR2 as YFSETQ. Germline trimming cut 3 bases from V and 0 bases from J; bases unmatched to any gene: 1.

DNA of the CDR3: TGTGCCAGCAGTGACGGCTCTGACACCGGGGAGCTGTTTTTT. Its translation: CASSDGSDTGELFF. The rearrangement uses TRBV6-4 and TRBJ2-2; D is ambiguous. Germline-derived CDR1 and CDR2 are MRHNA and SNTAGT. The CDR3 has 14 amino acids. V was trimmed by 2 bases and J by 3 bases, leaving 7 bases between them.

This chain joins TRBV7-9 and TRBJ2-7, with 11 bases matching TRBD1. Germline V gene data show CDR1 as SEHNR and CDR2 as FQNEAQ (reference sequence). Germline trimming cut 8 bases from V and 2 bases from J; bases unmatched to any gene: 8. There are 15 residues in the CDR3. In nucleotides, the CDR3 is TGTGCCAGCGAAAAGGTGGGACAGGGGGCCTACGAGCAGTACTTC. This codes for CASEKVGQGAYEQYF.

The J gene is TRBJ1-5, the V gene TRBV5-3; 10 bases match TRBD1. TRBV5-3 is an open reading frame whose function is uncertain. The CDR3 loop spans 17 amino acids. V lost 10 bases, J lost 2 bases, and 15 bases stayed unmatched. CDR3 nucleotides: TGTGCCGCACACCTTTCGGGGACAGGGGCTGGCAATCAGCCCCAGCATTTT. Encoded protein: CAAHLSGTGAGNQPQHF.

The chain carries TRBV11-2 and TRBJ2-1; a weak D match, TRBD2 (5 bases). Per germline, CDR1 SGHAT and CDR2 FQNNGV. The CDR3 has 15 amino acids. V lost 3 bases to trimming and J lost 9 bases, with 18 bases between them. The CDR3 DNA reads TGTGCCAGCAGCTTGCCGATAGGGCCAGGAGGTGAGCAGTTCTTC. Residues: CASSLPIGPGGEQFF.

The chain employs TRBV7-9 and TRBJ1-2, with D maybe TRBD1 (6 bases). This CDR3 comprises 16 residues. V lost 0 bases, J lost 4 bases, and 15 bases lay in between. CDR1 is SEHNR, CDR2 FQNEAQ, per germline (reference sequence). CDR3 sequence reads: CASSLAIGTRFYGYTF. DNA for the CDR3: TGTGCCAGCAGCTTAGCGATCGGGACAAGGTTCTATGGCTACACCTTC.

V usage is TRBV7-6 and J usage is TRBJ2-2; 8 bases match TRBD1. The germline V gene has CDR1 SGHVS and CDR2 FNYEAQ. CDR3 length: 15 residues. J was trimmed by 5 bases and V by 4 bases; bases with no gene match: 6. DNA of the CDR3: TGTGCCAGCAGCTCGGAGACAGGGGCAACCGGGGAGCTGTTTTTT. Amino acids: CASSSETGATGELFF.

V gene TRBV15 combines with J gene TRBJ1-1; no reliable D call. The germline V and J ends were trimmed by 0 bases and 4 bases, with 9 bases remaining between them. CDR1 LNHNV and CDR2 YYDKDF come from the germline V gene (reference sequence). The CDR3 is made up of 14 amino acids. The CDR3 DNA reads TGTGCCACCAGCAGAGATCTGCAGGCCACTGAAGCTTTCTTT. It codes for CATSRDLQATEAFF. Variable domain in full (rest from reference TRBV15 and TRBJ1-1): DAMVIQNPRYQVTQFGKPVTLSCSQTLNHNVMYWYQQKSSQAPKLLFHYYDKDFNNEADTPDNFQSRRPNTSFCFLDIRSPGLGDTAMYLCATSRDLQATEAFFGQGTRLTVV.

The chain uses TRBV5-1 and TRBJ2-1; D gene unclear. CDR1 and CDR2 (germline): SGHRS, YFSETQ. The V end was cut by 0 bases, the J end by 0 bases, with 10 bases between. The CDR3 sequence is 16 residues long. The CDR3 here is CASSLGQFRSYNEQFF. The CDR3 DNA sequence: TGCGCCAGCAGCTTGGGCCAGTTTCGCTCCTACAATGAGCAGTTCTTC.